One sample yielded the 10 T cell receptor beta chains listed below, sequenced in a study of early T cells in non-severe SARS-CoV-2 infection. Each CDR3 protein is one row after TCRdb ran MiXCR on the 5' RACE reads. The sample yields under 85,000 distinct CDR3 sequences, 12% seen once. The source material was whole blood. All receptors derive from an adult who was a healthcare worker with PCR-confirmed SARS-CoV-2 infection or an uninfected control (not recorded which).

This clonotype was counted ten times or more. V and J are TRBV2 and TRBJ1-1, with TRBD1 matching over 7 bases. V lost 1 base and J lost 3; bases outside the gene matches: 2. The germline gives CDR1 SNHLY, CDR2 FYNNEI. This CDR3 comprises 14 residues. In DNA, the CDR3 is TGTGCCAGCAGTGAAGAGACAGGGTACACTGAAGCTTTCTTT. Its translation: CASSEETGYTEAFF.

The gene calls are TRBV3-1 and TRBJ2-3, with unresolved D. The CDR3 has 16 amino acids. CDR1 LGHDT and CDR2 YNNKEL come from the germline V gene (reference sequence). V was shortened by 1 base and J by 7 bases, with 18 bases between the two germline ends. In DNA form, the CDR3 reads TGTGCCAGCAGCCAAGTCCCGCCCCCAGTCGACTATACGCAGTATTTT. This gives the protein CASSQVPPPVDYTQYF.

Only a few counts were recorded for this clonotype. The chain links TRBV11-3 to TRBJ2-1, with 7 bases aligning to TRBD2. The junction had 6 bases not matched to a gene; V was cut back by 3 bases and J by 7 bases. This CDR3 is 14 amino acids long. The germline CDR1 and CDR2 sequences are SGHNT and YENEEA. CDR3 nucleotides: TGTGCCAGCAGCTTTCAAGACGGGAGGAATGAGCAGTTCTTC. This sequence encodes CASSFQDGRNEQFF.

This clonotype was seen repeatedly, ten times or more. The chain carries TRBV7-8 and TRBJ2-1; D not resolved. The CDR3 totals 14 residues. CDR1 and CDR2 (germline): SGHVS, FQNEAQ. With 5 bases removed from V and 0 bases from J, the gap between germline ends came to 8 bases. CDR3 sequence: CASSRIPSYNEQFF. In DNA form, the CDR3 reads TGTGCCAGCAGCCGGATCCCCTCCTACAATGAGCAGTTCTTC. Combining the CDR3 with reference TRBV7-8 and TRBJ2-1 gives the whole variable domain GAGVSQSPRYKVAKRGQDVALRCDPISGHVSLFWYQQALGQGPEFLTYFQNEAQLDKSGLPSDRFFAERPEGSVSTLKIQRTQQEDSAVYLCASSRIPSYNEQFFGPGTRLTVL.

The CDR3 sequence: CASVIPGSLEQYF. In nucleotides, the CDR3 is TGTGCCAGCGTAATCCCAGGGTCCCTCGAGCAGTACTTC. The chain links TRBV2 to TRBJ2-7; possibly TRBD1 for D (5 bases). V was clipped by 8 bases and J by 6 bases, with 17 bases between them. Germline V gives CDR1 SNHLY, CDR2 FYNNEI. The length of the CDR3 is 13 residues.

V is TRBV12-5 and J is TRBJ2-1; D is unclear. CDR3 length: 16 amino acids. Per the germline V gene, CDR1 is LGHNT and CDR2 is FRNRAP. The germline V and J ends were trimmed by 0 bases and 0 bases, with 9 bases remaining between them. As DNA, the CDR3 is TGTGCTAGTGGTTTGGTTCGTGAGACCTCCTACAATGAGCAGTTCTTC. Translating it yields CASGLVRETSYNEQFF.

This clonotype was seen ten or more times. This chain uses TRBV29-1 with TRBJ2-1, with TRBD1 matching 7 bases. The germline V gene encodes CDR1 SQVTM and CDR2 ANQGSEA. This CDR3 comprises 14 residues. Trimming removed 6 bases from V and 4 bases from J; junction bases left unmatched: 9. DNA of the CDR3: TGCAGCGTCCTCGGGACAGCCTTGTACAATGAGCAGTTCTTC. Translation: CSVLGTALYNEQFF.

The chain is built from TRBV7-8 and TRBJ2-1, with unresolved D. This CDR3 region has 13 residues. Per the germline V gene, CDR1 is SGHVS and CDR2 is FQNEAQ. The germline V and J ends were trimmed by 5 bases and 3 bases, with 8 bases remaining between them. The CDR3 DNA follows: TGTGCCAGCAGCCCGACTCACTACAATGAGCAGTTCTTC. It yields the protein CASSPTHYNEQFF.

CDR3 sequence (DNA): TGTGCCAGCAGTTTGATGTCGAGGATTGGTGAAGCTTTCTTT. Amino acids: CASSLMSRIGEAFF. This chain connects TRBV12-3 or TRBV12-4 to TRBJ1-1; no clear D gene. Trimming cost V 3 bases and J 7 bases, with 15 bases left between them. CDR3 length: 14 amino acids.

The CDR3 protein is CASTLPAGQGQGYTGELFF. The CDR3 coding sequence is TGTGCCAGCACCCTCCCGGCAGGGCAGGGACAGGGATACACCGGGGAGCTGTTTTTT. The V and J genes are TRBV7-8 and TRBJ2-2, with TRBD1 matching over 9 bases. The CDR3 has 19 residues. Trimming cost V 7 bases and J 3 bases; bases outside gene matches: 18. The germline gives CDR1 SGHVS, CDR2 FQNEAQ.